This is a list of T cell receptor beta chains from one sample in a study of blood T cell repertoires in COVID-19. Profiling relied on immunoSEQ multiplex PCR, and the TCRdb table lists in-frame clones only, not all of them. The sample holds about 260,000 clones, 88% seen once. Material: peripheral blood. The receptors were sampled from a man aged 55-75 years who had recovered from COVID-19. CDR3s include the opening cysteine and the closing phenylalanine or tryptophan. The D gene is left open where the match is weak. A row's size may be missing; if present it is once, few, many or a size class.

>TRBV19|TRBD1|15|.|TRBJ1-1
TGTGCCAGTACCCCGGACAGGGGGCGCGATACTGAAGCTTTCTTT
CASTPDRGRDTEAFF
>TRBV29-1|TRBD1|15|.|TRBJ1-2
TGCAGCGTTGTGCCAGGGGGATCGTGGAACTATGGCTACACCTTC
CSVVPGGSWNYGYTF
>TRBV11-2|TRBD1|16|.|TRBJ2-6
TGTGCCAGCAGCATTTACAGGGGGCCTGGGGCCAACGTCCTGACTTTC
CASSIYRGPGANVLTF
>TRBV6-5|.|13|.|TRBJ2-7
TGTGCCAGCAGCCTACGACAGAGCTACGAGCAGTACTTC
CASSLRQSYEQYF
>TRBV20-1|TRBD2|14|.|TRBJ2-1
TGCAGTGCTAGTCTAGCGGGGGTGGCCTCGGGGCAGTTCTTC
CSASLAGVASGQFF
>TRBV27|.|13|.|TRBJ2-7
TGTGCCAGCAGTTTATCCAGGGTTGGCGAGCAGTACTTC
CASSLSRVGEQYF
>TRBV5-4|TRBD1|15|.|TRBJ1-2
TGTGCCAGCAGCTTGCCGGACAGGGACATCTATGGCTACACCTTC
CASSLPDRDIYGYTF
>TRBV5-1|.|16|.|TRBJ2-2
TGCGCCAGCAGCTTGGCTATGACAGAAAACACCGGGGAGCTGTTTTTT
CASSLAMTENTGELFF
>TRBV5-1|TRBD1|14|.|TRBJ2-1
TGCGCCAGCAGCACCCGACAGGGTTTGGATGAGCAGTTCTTC
CASSTRQGLDEQFF
>TRBV19|TRBD1|18|.|TRBJ1-5
TGTGCCAGTAGTACCCTTGACAGGGCAACCGATAGCAATCAGCCCCAGCATTTT
CASSTLDRATDSNQPQHF
>TRBV7-6|.|15|few|TRBJ1-6
TGTGCCAGCAGCTTAGGGCAGATCTATAATTCACCCCTCCACTTT
CASSLGQIYNSPLHF
>TRBV11-2|.|15|.|TRBJ1-1
TGTGCCAGCAGCCCCCGGTTGGGCCAGATCACTGAAGCTTTCTTT
CASSPRLGQITEAFF
>TRBV9|.|13|.|TRBJ2-7
TGTGCCAGCAGCGGGCCCGTCGCCTCCGAGCAGTACTTC
CASSGPVASEQYF
>TRBV19|TRBD1|13|.|TRBJ2-7
TGTGCCAGTAGTCCAGGGGGCAGATACGAGCAGTACTTC
CASSPGGRYEQYF
>TRBV29-1|.|11|once|TRBJ2-7
TGCAGCGTTCGGTCAGGGATCGAGCAGTACTTC
CSVRSGIEQYF
>TRBV5-1|TRBD1|14|.|TRBJ2-1
TGCGCCAGCAGCTACGGACAGGACTACAATGAGCAGTTCTTC
CASSYGQDYNEQFF
>TRBV15|.|15|.|TRBJ1-2
TGTGCCACCAGCAGCCGGGACTCCTATAACTATGGCTACACCTTC
CATSSRDSYNYGYTF
>TRBV4-1|TRBD1|16|few|TRBJ1-6
TGCGCCAGCAGCCAGGGACAGAGCTCCTATAATTCACCCCTCCACTTT
CASSQGQSSYNSPLHF
>TRBV5-4|.|14|.|TRBJ1-2
TGTGCCAGCAGCCCGGGGGGACTGTTGTATGGCTACACCTTC
CASSPGGLLYGYTF
>TRBV6-4|.|17|.|TRBJ1-2
TGTGCCAGCAGTGACGCACAAAGGGGCAAGAGGATCTATGGCTACACCTTC
CASSDAQRGKRIYGYTF
>TRBV7-9|.|16|.|TRBJ2-3
TGTGCCAGCAGCCCAAAGACCCAGGGGTTCACAGATACGCAGTATTTT
CASSPKTQGFTDTQYF
>TRBV6-5|TRBD1|13|.|TRBJ2-7
TGTGCCAGCAGTCGGACAGGGGCCGACGAGCAGTACTTC
CASSRTGADEQYF
>TRBV4-1|TRBD1|15|.|TRBJ2-3
TGCGCCAGCAGCCCAGGACAGGGGGCAACAGATACGCAGTATTTT
CASSPGQGATDTQYF
>TRBV11-1|.|14|.|TRBJ2-7
TGTGCCAGCAGCTTAAGTCAGGGGACCTACGAGCAGTACTTC
CASSLSQGTYEQYF
>TRBV7-2|.|16|.|TRBJ2-7
TGTGCCAGCAGCCCCAATGAAGGACTAACCTCCTACGAGCAGTACTTC
CASSPNEGLTSYEQYF
>TRBV3-1/TRBV3-2|TRBD2|14|.|TRBJ2-2
TGTGCCAGCAGCCGACGGGGAGGGACCGGGGAGCTGTTTTTT
CASSRRGGTGELFF
>TRBV12-3/TRBV12-4|.|11|.|TRBJ1-5
TGTGCCAGCAGTCTCAATCAGCCCCAGCATTTT
CASSLNQPQHF
>TRBV19|.|12|.|TRBJ1-2
TGTGCCAGTACTACAGGGTCTTGGGGCTACACCTTC
CASTTGSWGYTF
>TRBV4-1|TRBD1|15|.|TRBJ1-6
TGCGCCAGCAGCCAAGCCGAGGGGGCGAATTCACCCCTCCACTTT
CASSQAEGANSPLHF
>TRBV4-2|TRBD2|17|.|TRBJ2-5
TGTGCCAGCAGTTTGACTAGCGGGGGCCCCGAACAAGAGACCCAGTACTTC
CASSLTSGGPEQETQYF
>TRBV7-6|TRBD1|15|.|TRBJ2-7
TGTGCCAGCAGCTTCATGACAGGGGAGTCCGGCGAGCAGTACTTC
CASSFMTGESGEQYF
>TRBV5-5|.|13|few|TRBJ1-5
TGTGCCAGCAGCCTAGGCGCGGGTCAGCCCCAGCATTTT
CASSLGAGQPQHF
>TRBV9|.|14|.|TRBJ2-2
TGTGCCAGCAGCGTAGTCACGAACACCGGGGAGCTGTTTTTT
CASSVVTNTGELFF
>TRBV7-9|.|14|.|TRBJ1-2
TGTGCCAGCAGCTTAGCCTTGGAGCGGCCGGGCTACACCTTC
CASSLALERPGYTF
>TRBV5-4|TRBD2|16|.|TRBJ2-2
TGTGCCAGCAGCTCTGCGGGGGGGTCGATTAACGGGGAGCTGTTTTTT
CASSSAGGSINGELFF
>TRBV30|TRBD1|13|.|TRBJ2-7
TGTGCCTGGAGTAGGGGACAGGTCTACGAGCAGTACTTC
CAWSRGQVYEQYF
>TRBV6-4|TRBD1|17|.|TRBJ1-1
TGTGCCAGCTGTTACGAGGGACAGGGGAACATGAACACTGAAGCTTTCTTT
CASCYEGQGNMNTEAFF
>TRBV27|.|15|.|TRBJ2-2
TGTGCCAGCAGTGTAATTCGACAGAGCACCGGGGAGCTGTTTTTT
CASSVIRQSTGELFF
>TRBV7-9|.|15|.|TRBJ1-4
TGTGCCAGCAGCCCCTCCAGGGTAACTAATGAAAAACTGTTTTTT
CASSPSRVTNEKLFF
>TRBV6-1|.|12|.|TRBJ2-7
TGTGCCAGCAGTGACACGGTCTACGAGCAGTACTTC
CASSDTVYEQYF
>TRBV5-1|.|13|.|TRBJ2-5
TGCGCCAGCAGCCTCCGACAGCAAGAGACCCAGTACTTC
CASSLRQQETQYF
>TRBV2|.|15|once|TRBJ2-2
TGTGCCAGCATTCTAGACAGCATGAACACCGGGGAGCTGTTTTTT
CASILDSMNTGELFF
>TRBV18|.|14|.|TRBJ1-4
TGTGCCAGCTCACCACGTGCGTTTAATGAAAAACTGTTTTTT
CASSPRAFNEKLFF
>TRBV19|TRBD1|15|.|TRBJ2-1
TGTGCCAGTAGTATGGGGGGGACAGGGATCAATGAGCAGTTCTTC
CASSMGGTGINEQFF
>TRBV5-6|TRBD1|16|.|TRBJ1-2
TGTGCCAGCAGCGCCTTATACAGGGGAAAAGTGGATGGCTACACCTTC
CASSALYRGKVDGYTF
>TRBV5-1|.|15|.|TRBJ2-3
TGCGCCAGCATTTCCCGAGGACAGCGCACAGATACGCAGTATTTT
CASISRGQRTDTQYF
>TRBV7-6|TRBD2|15|.|TRBJ2-1
TGTGCCAGCGGGGGACTAGCGGACTCCTACAATGAGCAGTTCTTC
CASGGLADSYNEQFF
>TRBV7-2|.|17|.|TRBJ1-2
TGTGCCAGCAGCTTCTGGACTAGATTGACGGGAAGGTATGGCTACACCTTC
CASSFWTRLTGRYGYTF
>TRBV7-9|TRBD1|15|.|TRBJ2-7
TGTGCCAGCAGCCTCCTCCCGGGACAGCTTGACGAGCAGTACTTC
CASSLLPGQLDEQYF
>TRBV9|.|15|.|TRBJ1-4
TGTGCCAGCAGCGCCTCGGTGGGGCTTAATGAAAAACTGTTTTTT
CASSASVGLNEKLFF
>TRBV6-5|TRBD2|15|.|TRBJ2-1
TGTGCCAGCAGTATCAGCGGGGGTTCCTACAATGAGCAGTTCTTC
CASSISGGSYNEQFF
>TRBV5-6|TRBD1|14|.|TRBJ2-5
TGTGCCAGCAGCTTGGGGGGACAGGGAAAGACCCAGTACTTC
CASSLGGQGKTQYF